This T cell receptor (beta chain) emerged from a study of T-cell memory formation after mild COVID-19. Study at large: Among the donors, TCR clusters were largely specific to each donor.

One entry per CDR3 protein results from TCRdb running MiXCR on the 5' RACE reads. This table has about 120,000 distinct CDR3 sequences, 16% appearing once. The CDR3 length is 15 residues. The germline gives CDR1 MNHNY, CDR2 SVGAGI (reference sequence). The ends were cut back, 4 bases at V and 4 bases at J, with 17 bases in the middle. As regards this clonotype: Its antigen is currently unknown.

Study-level results: Cross-reactive memory appears to have joined, as suggested by some responding clones showing up in pre-infection memory. Second-wave clones with a day 37 peak had unconfirmed SARS-CoV-2 specificity.

J is TRBJ2-7 and V is TRBV6-6, with a weak D call TRBD2 (6 bases). The origin of this receptor is an adult woman who had mild COVID-19 (a few samples of this study predate the infection). Cell type and time point are not known. Sequencing used PBMCs or a T cell subset sorted from them (not recorded which). CDR3 region: CASSSPGRIGYEQYF. The DNA for the CDR3 is TGTGCCAGCAGTTCTCCCGGGAGAATTGGTTACGAGCAGTACTTC.